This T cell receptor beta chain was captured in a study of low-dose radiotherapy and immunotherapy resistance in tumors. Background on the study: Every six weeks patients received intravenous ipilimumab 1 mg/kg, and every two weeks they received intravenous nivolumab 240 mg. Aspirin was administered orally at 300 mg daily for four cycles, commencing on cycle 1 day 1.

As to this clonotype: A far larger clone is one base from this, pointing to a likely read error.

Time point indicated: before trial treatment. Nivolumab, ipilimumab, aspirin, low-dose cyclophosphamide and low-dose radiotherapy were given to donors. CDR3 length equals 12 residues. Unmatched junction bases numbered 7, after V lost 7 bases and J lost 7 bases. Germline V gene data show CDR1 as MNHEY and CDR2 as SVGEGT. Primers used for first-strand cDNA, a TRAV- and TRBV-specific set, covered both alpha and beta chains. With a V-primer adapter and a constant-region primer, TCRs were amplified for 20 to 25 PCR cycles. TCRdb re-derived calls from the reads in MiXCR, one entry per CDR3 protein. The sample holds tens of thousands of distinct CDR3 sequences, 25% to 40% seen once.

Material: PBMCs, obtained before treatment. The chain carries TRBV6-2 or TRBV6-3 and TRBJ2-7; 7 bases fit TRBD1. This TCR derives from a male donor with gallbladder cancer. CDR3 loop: CASKQTGKEQYF. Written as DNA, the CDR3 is TGTGCCAGCAAGCAGACAGGGAAGGAGCAGTACTTC.